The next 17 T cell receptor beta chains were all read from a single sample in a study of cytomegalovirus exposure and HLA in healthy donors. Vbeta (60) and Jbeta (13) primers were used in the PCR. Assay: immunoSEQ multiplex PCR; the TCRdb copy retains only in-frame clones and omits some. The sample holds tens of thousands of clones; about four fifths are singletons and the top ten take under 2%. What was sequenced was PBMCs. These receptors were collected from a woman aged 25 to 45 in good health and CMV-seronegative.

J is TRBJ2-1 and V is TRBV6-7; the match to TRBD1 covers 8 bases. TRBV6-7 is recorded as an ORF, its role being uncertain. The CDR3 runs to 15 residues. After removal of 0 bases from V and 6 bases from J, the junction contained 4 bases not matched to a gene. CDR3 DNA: TGTGCCAGCAGTTACTCGAAAGGACAGGGCAATGAGCAGTTCTTC. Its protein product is CASSYSKGQGNEQFF.

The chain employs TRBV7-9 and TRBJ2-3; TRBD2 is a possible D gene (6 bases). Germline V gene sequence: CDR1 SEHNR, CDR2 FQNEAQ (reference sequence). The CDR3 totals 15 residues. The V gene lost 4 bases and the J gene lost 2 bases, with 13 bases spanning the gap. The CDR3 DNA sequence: TGTGCCAGCAGCTCGACTAGTGGGCACACAGATACGCAGTATTTT. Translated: CASSSTSGHTDTQYF.

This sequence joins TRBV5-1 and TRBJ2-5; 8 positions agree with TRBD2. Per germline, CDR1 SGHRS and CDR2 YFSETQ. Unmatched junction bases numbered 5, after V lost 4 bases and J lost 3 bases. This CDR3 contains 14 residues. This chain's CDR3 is CASSPGLAEETQYF. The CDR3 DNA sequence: TGCGCCAGCAGCCCCGGACTAGCCGAAGAGACCCAGTACTTC.

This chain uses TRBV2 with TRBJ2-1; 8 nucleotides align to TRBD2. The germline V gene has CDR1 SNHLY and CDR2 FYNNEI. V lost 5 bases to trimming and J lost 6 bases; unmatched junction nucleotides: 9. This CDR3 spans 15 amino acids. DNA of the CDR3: TGTGCCAGCAGTCCTATAAGCGGGAGAGGCAATGAGCAGTTCTTC. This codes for CASSPISGRGNEQFF.

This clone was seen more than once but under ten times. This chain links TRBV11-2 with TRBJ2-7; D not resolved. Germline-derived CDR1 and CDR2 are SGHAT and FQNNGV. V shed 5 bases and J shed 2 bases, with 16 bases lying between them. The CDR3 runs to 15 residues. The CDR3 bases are TGTGCCAGCAGCGTCCCGTCGCGGTTAACCTACGAGCAGTACTTC. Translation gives CASSVPSRLTYEQYF.

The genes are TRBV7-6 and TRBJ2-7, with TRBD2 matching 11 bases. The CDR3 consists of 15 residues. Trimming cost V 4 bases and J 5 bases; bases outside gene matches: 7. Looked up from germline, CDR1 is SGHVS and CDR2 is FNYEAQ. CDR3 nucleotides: TGTGCCAGCAGCTCCTTTACTAGCGGGAGCCACGAGCAGTACTTC. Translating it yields CASSSFTSGSHEQYF.

The chain's CDR3 is CASSLDRLAGGEQYF. The CDR3 bases are TGTGCCAGCAGCTTGGACCGACTAGCGGGAGGGGAGCAGTACTTC. V usage is TRBV5-4 and J usage is TRBJ2-7, with 14 bases lining up with TRBD2. Germline CDR1 is SGHNT and CDR2 is YYREEE (reference sequence). J was trimmed by 7 bases and V by 0 bases; bases with no gene match: 3. This CDR3 is 15 amino acids long.

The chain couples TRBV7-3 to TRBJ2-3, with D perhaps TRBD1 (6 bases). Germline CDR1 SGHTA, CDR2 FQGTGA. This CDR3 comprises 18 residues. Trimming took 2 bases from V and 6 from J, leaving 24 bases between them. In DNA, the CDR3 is TGTGCCAGCAGCTTACCCGAACAGGGTGGCCCACATGGGGATACGCAGTATTTT. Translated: CASSLPEQGGPHGDTQYF.

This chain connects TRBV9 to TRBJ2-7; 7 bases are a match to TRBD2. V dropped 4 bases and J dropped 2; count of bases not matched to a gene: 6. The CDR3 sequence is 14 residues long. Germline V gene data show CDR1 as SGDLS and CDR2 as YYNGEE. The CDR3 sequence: CASSPSGSTYEQYF. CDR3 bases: TGTGCCAGCAGCCCTAGCGGATCTACCTACGAGCAGTACTTC. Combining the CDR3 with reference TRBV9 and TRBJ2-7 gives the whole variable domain DSGVTQTPKHLITATGQRVTLRCSPRSGDLSVYWYQQSLDQGLQFLIQYYNGEERAKGNILERFSAQQFPDLHSELNLSSLELGDSALYFCASSPSGSTYEQYFGPGTRLTVT.

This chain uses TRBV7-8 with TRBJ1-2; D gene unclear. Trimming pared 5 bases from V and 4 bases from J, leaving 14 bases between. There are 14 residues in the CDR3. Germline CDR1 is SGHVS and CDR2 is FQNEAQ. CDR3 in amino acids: CASSLSLPGYGYTF. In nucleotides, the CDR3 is TGTGCCAGCAGCCTGTCCCTTCCGGGCTATGGCTACACCTTC.

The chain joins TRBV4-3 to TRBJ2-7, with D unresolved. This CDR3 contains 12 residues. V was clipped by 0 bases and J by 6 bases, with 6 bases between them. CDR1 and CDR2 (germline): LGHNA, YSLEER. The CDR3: CASSQDFGEQYF. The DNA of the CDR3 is TGCGCCAGCAGCCAAGACTTCGGCGAGCAGTACTTC.

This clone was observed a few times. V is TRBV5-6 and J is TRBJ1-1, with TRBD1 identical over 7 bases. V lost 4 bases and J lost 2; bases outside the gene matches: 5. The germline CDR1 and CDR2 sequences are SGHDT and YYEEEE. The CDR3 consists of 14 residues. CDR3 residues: CASSPGQRNTEAFF. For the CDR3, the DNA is TGTGCCAGCAGCCCGGGACAGAGAAACACTGAAGCTTTCTTT. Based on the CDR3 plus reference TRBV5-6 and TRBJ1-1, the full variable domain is DAGVTQSPTHLIKTRGQQVTLRCSPKSGHDTVSWYQQALGQGPQFIFQYYEEEERQRGNFPDRFSGHQFPNYSSELNVNALLLGDSALYLCASSPGQRNTEAFFGQGTRLTVV.

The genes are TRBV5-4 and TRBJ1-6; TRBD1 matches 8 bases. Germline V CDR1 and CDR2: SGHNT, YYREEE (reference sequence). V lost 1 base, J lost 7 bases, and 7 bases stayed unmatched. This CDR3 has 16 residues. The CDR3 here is CASSLIGRGQNSPLHF. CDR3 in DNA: TGTGCCAGCAGCTTGATAGGCAGGGGGCAGAATTCACCCCTCCACTTT.

The CDR3 loop is CASRPGGQVNTEAFF. In DNA form, the CDR3 reads TGCGCCAGCCGACCCGGGGGACAGGTGAACACTGAAGCTTTCTTT. The chain has TRBV5-1 and TRBJ1-1; TRBD1 agrees at 8 bases. The CDR3 loop spans 15 amino acids. J was trimmed by 0 bases and V by 7 bases; bases with no gene match: 8. CDR1 and CDR2 (germline): SGHRS, YFSETQ.

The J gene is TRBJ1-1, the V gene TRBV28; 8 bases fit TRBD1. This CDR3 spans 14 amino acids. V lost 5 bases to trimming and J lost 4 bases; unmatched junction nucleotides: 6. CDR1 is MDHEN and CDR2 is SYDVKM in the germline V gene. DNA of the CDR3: TGTGCCAGCAGTCTCGACAGGGGATCCACTGAAGCTTTCTTT. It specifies CASSLDRGSTEAFF.

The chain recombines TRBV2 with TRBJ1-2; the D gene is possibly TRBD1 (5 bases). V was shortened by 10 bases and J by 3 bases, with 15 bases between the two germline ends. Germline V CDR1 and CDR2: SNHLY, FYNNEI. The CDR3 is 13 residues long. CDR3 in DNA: TGTGCCACGCAAAGGGGTGAGGACTATGGCTACACCTTC. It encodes CATQRGEDYGYTF.

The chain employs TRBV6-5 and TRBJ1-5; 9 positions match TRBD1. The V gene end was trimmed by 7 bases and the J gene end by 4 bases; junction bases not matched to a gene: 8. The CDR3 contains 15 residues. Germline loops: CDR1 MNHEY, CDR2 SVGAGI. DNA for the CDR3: TGTGCCAGCATCGAGGGACAGGGAGGAAATCAGCCCCAGCATTTT. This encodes CASIEGQGGNQPQHF.